The next 7 T cell receptor beta chains were all read from a single sample in a study of technical replicates of blood from several donors. The assay was immunoSEQ multiplex PCR, and TCRdb's table has in-frame clones only and misses some. The data hold tens of thousands of clones, with approximately 94% observed a single time. The sequencing sample was made of T cells isolated from PBMCs. The receptors derive from a human donor in good health.

This chain uses TRBV6-4 with TRBJ2-3; 9 bases fit TRBD1. Germline V gene sequence: CDR1 MRHNA, CDR2 SNTAGT. This CDR3 region has 15 residues. With 4 bases clipped from V and 3 bases from J, the junction kept 5 bases outside the gene matches. CDR3 bases: TGTGCCAGCAGTGCTTCCGGGACAGGGACAGATACGCAGTATTTT. It yields the protein CASSASGTGTDTQYF.

The chain joins TRBV11-2 to TRBJ2-1; 8 bases fit TRBD1. The junction had 2 bases not matched to a gene; V was cut back by 5 bases and J by 5 bases. The CDR3 length is 13 residues. Germline lookup yields CDR1 SGHAT and CDR2 FQNNGV. The CDR3 DNA reads TGTGCCAGCAGCCTGGACAGGGACAATGAGCAGTTCTTC. Protein sequence: CASSLDRDNEQFF.

The chain uses TRBV25-1 and TRBJ2-5; TRBD2 might be the D (6 bases). From germline, CDR1 is MGHDK and CDR2 SYGVNS. V lost 1 base and J 5 bases, leaving 14 bases between the germline ends. The CDR3 consists of 15 residues. The CDR3 nucleotides read TGTGCCAGCAGTGAATGGGAGGAGGGCGGGGAGACCCAGTACTTC. This sequence encodes CASSEWEEGGETQYF.

This rearrangement joins TRBV7-9 to TRBJ1-5; 8 bases align to TRBD1. CDR1 and CDR2 from the germline V gene are SEHNR and FQNEAQ (reference sequence). The CDR3 length is 14 residues. J lost 2 bases, V lost 4 bases, and 1 base had no gene match. CDR3 loop: CASSSGQGNQPQHF. CDR3 coding DNA: TGTGCCAGCAGCTCGGGACAGGGCAATCAGCCCCAGCATTTT.

This chain joins TRBV5-1 and TRBJ2-7; a weak D match, TRBD2 (6 bases). Per the germline V gene, CDR1 is SGHRS and CDR2 is YFSETQ. The germline V and J ends were trimmed by 0 bases and 3 bases, with 13 bases remaining between them. The CDR3 length is 15 residues. Written as DNA, the CDR3 is TGCGCCAGCAGCTTGGGGTGGGAGGACATCTACGAGCAGTACTTC. The encoded protein is CASSLGWEDIYEQYF.

This chain connects TRBV27 to TRBJ2-7; D ambiguous. CDR3 length: 13 amino acids. Between the trimmed V and J ends, which lost 3 bases and 1 base, there was a span of 7 bases. Looked up from germline, CDR1 is MNHEY and CDR2 is SMNVEV (reference sequence). The CDR3 here is CASSLGASYEQYF. CDR3 DNA: TGTGCCAGCAGTTTGGGCGCTTCCTACGAGCAGTACTTC.

This clone has only one observation. The J gene is TRBJ1-2, the V gene TRBV6-5; the D gene is possibly TRBD1 (6 bases). Trimming took 7 bases from V and 8 from J, leaving 17 bases between them. The length of the CDR3 is 13 residues. CDR1 and CDR2 from the germline V gene are MNHEY and SVGAGI. CDR3 DNA sequence: TGTGCCAGCACCCCCAGGGGATTGGACGGCTACACCTTC. This translates into CASTPRGLDGYTF.